The 26 T cell receptor beta chains reported below all come from one sample, sequenced in a study of T cell repertoires in cytomegalovirus infection. A single record per CDR3 protein comes from TCRdb applying MiXCR to the reads. The data show 150,000 to 200,000 distinct CDR3 sequences, roughly a fifth seen once. For these receptors, no antigen is known. Sequenced material: CD8+ T cells from cultured PBMCs, taken from culture after CMV antigen stimulation. These receptors were collected from a human donor in good health (CMV status not recorded). Some clones in this sample may be carry-over from other donors' samples.

This clonotype has at least ten counts. The chain is built from TRBV28 and TRBJ1-3; D is undetermined. V was cut by 2 bases and J by 2 bases, with 10 bases left in between. Germline V gene sequence: CDR1 MDHEN, CDR2 SYDVKM. CDR3 length equals 15 residues. CDR3 bases: TGTGCCAGCAGTTTAAGTTCGGGAACTGGAAACACCATATATTTT. Residues: CASSLSSGTGNTIYF.

This rearrangement joins TRBV7-2 to TRBJ1-2, with D uncertain. Trimming removed 2 bases from V and 0 bases from J, with 4 bases in between. Germline-derived CDR1 and CDR2 are SGHTA and FQGNSA. CDR3 length: 13 amino acids. For the CDR3, the DNA is TGTGCCAGCAGCTTATTGTCTAACTATGGCTACACCTTC. Protein: CASSLLSNYGYTF.

Of note for this clonotype: A single base separates this from a much larger clone, so it may be a read error. The V call is TRBV7-6, the J call TRBJ1-5, with D uncertain. The germline V gene has CDR1 SGHVS and CDR2 FNYEAQ. The CDR3 length is 12 residues. V was shortened by 1 base and J by 6 bases, with 4 bases between the two germline ends. CDR3 amino acids: CASSLDGQPQHF. Here the CDR3 DNA reads TGTGCCAGCAGCTTAGACGGTCAGCCCCAGCATTTT.

This clonotype was detected a few times. This chain links TRBV27 with TRBJ2-1; 12 bases fit TRBD1. Per the germline V gene, CDR1 is MNHEY and CDR2 is SMNVEV (reference sequence). The CDR3 has 15 amino acids. V shed 6 bases, J shed 10 bases, and the junction held 10 bases outside the gene matches. For the CDR3, the DNA is TGTGCCAGCAGGATCGGGACAGGGGGCGCGGAGGAGCAGTTCTTC. Protein sequence: CASRIGTGGAEEQFF.

This clonotype was seen many times. The rearrangement uses TRBV7-2 and TRBJ2-5; D is perhaps TRBD1 or TRBD2 (5 bases each). V lost 3 bases to trimming and J lost 3 bases, with 11 bases between them. Germline-derived CDR1 and CDR2 are SGHTA and FQGNSA. The CDR3 is 14 amino acids. In DNA form, the CDR3 reads TGTGCCAGCAGCTTCTTCCGGGACGAAGAGACCCAGTACTTC. It translates to CASSFFRDEETQYF.

J is TRBJ2-1 and V is TRBV20-1, with 12 bases matching TRBD2. The junction had 8 bases not matched to a gene; V was cut back by 5 bases and J by 3 bases. Germline V gene sequence: CDR1 DFQATT, CDR2 SNEGSKA (reference sequence). The CDR3 loop spans 16 amino acids. The CDR3 coding sequence is TGCAGTGCTCTACTAGCGGGGGGCCTTTACTACAATGAGCAGTTCTTC. It is translated as CSALLAGGLYYNEQFF.

The chain links TRBV6-5 to TRBJ2-7, with TRBD1 matching over 7 bases. The V gene end was trimmed by 2 bases and the J gene end by 3 bases; junction bases not matched to a gene: 4. Germline V gene sequence: CDR1 MNHEY, CDR2 SVGAGI. The CDR3 contains 14 residues. The CDR3 DNA follows: TGTGCCAGCAGTTACAAAGACAGGGTCTACGAGCAGTACTTC. It encodes CASSYKDRVYEQYF.

The V and J genes are TRBV2 and TRBJ2-2; D is possibly TRBD2 (6 bases). V was trimmed by 3 bases and J by 6 bases, leaving 8 bases between them. The CDR3 is 13 residues long. CDR1 and CDR2 (germline): SNHLY, FYNNEI. CDR3 protein: CASSEEGPGELFF. CDR3 DNA: TGTGCCAGCAGTGAGGAGGGTCCCGGGGAGCTGTTTTTT.

The J gene is TRBJ1-1, the V gene TRBV24-1; 7 nucleotides agree with TRBD1. V was pared by 4 bases and J by 10 bases, with 8 bases of the junction left unmatched. The CDR3 length is 13 residues. Germline CDR1 reads KGHDR; CDR2 reads SFDVKD. As DNA, the CDR3 is TGTGCCACCAGTGACCGGACAGGACCTGGAGCTTTCTTT. Translation gives CATSDRTGPGAFF.

The genes are TRBV6-2 or TRBV6-3 and TRBJ2-1; D gene unclear. V lost 0 bases, J lost 10 bases, and 10 bases lay in between. The CDR3 runs to 13 residues. Germline V gives CDR1 MNHEY, CDR2 SVGEGT. The CDR3 DNA reads TGTGCCAGCAGTTACTCAAGTATGGGGGAGCAGTTCTTC. This encodes CASSYSSMGEQFF.

In DNA form, the CDR3 reads TGCGCCAGCAGCCAAGATGGGGGGAAAGAGACCCAGTACTTC. Protein sequence: CASSQDGGKETQYF. The rearrangement joins TRBV4-3 to TRBJ2-5, with D possibly being TRBD2 (6 bases). Germline V lookup: CDR1 LGHNA, CDR2 YSLEER. V was clipped by 0 bases and J by 3 bases, with 8 bases between them. The CDR3 is 14 residues long.

This clonotype appeared a single time. This rearrangement joins TRBV3-1 to TRBJ2-3; D gene unclear. The length of the CDR3 is 19 residues. The germline V gene encodes CDR1 LGHDT and CDR2 YNNKEL (reference sequence). V lost 0 bases and J lost 0, with 19 bases in between. The CDR3 sequence is CASSQDPLFSWSSTDTQYF. CDR3 in DNA: TGTGCCAGCAGCCAAGACCCCCTTTTTTCGTGGTCTAGCACAGATACGCAGTATTTT.

This clonotype was seen more than once but under ten times. The chain recombines TRBV7-3 with TRBJ2-1; 12 nucleotides align to TRBD2. CDR3 length: 17 residues. Germline assignment: CDR1 SGHTA and CDR2 FQGTGA. J lost 2 bases, V lost 1 base, and 3 bases had no gene match. The CDR3 loop is CASSLRPSGGAYNEQFF. CDR3 in DNA: TGTGCCAGCAGCTTAAGGCCTAGCGGGGGGGCCTACAATGAGCAGTTCTTC.

This clonotype has more than one count but fewer than ten. The chain is built from TRBV12-3 or TRBV12-4 and TRBJ1-2; D gene uncertain. The CDR3 sequence is 11 residues long. V lost 5 bases to trimming and J lost 3 bases, with 4 bases between them. In DNA form, the CDR3 reads TGTGCCAGCAGTCGATACTATGGCTACACCTTC. Translated: CASSRYYGYTF.

This clonotype was seen more than once but under ten times. The chain recombines TRBV7-8 with TRBJ2-1, with 7 bases that match TRBD2. The germline V gene encodes CDR1 SGHVS and CDR2 FQNEAQ. V gave up 1 base and J gave up 10 bases; unmatched junction bases: 7. The CDR3 contains 14 residues. Here the CDR3 DNA reads TGTGCCAGCAGCTTAGTACGGGGGGTGCGGGAGCAGTTCTTC. Its translation: CASSLVRGVREQFF.

This chain joins TRBV7-4 and TRBJ1-4, with D perhaps TRBD1 (5 bases). Looked up from germline, CDR1 is SGHVT and CDR2 is SQSDAQ. V was shortened by 5 bases and J by 7 bases, with 8 bases between the two germline ends. The CDR3 is 12 residues long. The chain's CDR3 is CASSHDSEKLFF. As DNA, the CDR3 is TGTGCCAGCAGCCACGACAGTGAAAAACTGTTTTTT.

This clonotype occurred a few times. J is TRBJ2-5 and V is TRBV12-3 or TRBV12-4, with D perhaps TRBD1 (5 bases). Deletions cut 5 bases from V and 2 bases from J, with 21 bases between. This CDR3 region has 17 residues. CDR3 residues: CASSDDSRYCPQETQYF. The CDR3 DNA reads TGTGCCAGCAGTGACGACAGTCGCTATTGCCCACAAGAGACCCAGTACTTC.

V usage is TRBV6-6 and J usage is TRBJ1-2; TRBD1 matches at 7 bases. Germline CDR1 reads MNHNY; CDR2 reads SVGAGI (reference sequence). V was pared by 5 bases and J by 4 bases, with 16 bases of the junction left unmatched. CDR3 length equals 17 residues. This CDR3 reads CASSRRDRSHPFYGYTF. In nucleotides, the CDR3 is TGTGCCAGCAGTCGCCGGGACAGATCACACCCCTTCTATGGCTACACCTTC.

This clonotype has a handful of counts. The genes are TRBV27 and TRBJ1-5; 8 bases line up with TRBD1. Germline V lookup: CDR1 MNHEY, CDR2 SMNVEV (reference sequence). Losses at the gene ends were 5 bases for V and 1 base for J; bases not matched to a gene: 4. The CDR3 has 15 amino acids. CDR3 amino acids: CASSTRTGSNQPQHF. The CDR3 coding sequence is TGTGCCAGCAGTACCAGGACAGGGAGCAATCAGCCCCAGCATTTT.

Only a few counts were recorded for this clonotype. The rearrangement links TRBV7-2 to TRBJ2-7; D might be TRBD2 (6 bases). V shed 4 bases and J shed 6 bases, with 19 bases lying between them. Germline loops: CDR1 SGHTA, CDR2 FQGNSA. The CDR3 is 15 amino acids. The CDR3 coding sequence is TGTGCCAGCAGCTCCTACGCGGGGCTAGCTGGCGAGCAGTACTTC. Encoded protein: CASSSYAGLAGEQYF.

This clonotype showed up many times. The chain combines TRBV11-2 with TRBJ1-1; D may be TRBD1 (5 bases). CDR1 and CDR2 from the germline V gene are SGHAT and FQNNGV. Trimming took 2 bases from V and 1 from J, leaving 14 bases between them. This CDR3 has 16 residues. CDR3 nucleotides: TGTGCCAGCAGCTTATCTTTACTGGGGGGGAACACTGAAGCTTTCTTT. Translation gives CASSLSLLGGNTEAFF.

The DNA for the CDR3 is TGTGCCGTTAACAGGAACACTGAAGCTTTCTTT. The encoded protein is CAVNRNTEAFF. This sequence joins TRBV28 and TRBJ1-1; D gene unclear. The length of the CDR3 is 11 residues. Germline V gene data show CDR1 as MDHEN and CDR2 as SYDVKM. V lost 11 bases to trimming and J lost 1 base, with 8 bases between them.

This clonotype was seen ten or more times. The rearrangement links TRBV11-1 to TRBJ1-1; D may be TRBD1 (6 bases). The CDR3 consists of 13 residues. Trimming stripped 0 bases from V and 10 bases from J, with 12 bases between. Per germline, CDR1 SGHAT and CDR2 FQDESV (reference sequence). The CDR3 bases are TGTGCCAGCAGCTTAGCGCAGGGGACGGGAGCTTTCTTT. Its protein product is CASSLAQGTGAFF.

CDR3 in DNA: TGTGCCAGCAGTCGAGGGATCTACAATGAGCAGTTCTTC. Its translation: CASSRGIYNEQFF. The V call is TRBV28, the J call TRBJ2-1; D may be TRBD2 (5 bases). This CDR3 has 13 residues. The V gene's germline CDR1 is MDHEN and CDR2 SYDVKM. Between the trimmed V and J ends, which lost 5 bases and 3 bases, there was a span of 8 bases. The variable domain in full, completed from reference TRBV28 and TRBJ2-1, reads DVKVTQSSRYLVKRTGEKVFLECVQDMDHENMFWYRQDPGLGLRLIYFSYDVKMKEKGDIPEGYSVSREKKERFSLILESASTNQTSMYLCASSRGIYNEQFFGPGTRLTVL.

The chain recombines TRBV6-2 or TRBV6-3 with TRBJ1-2; D ambiguous. CDR3 length: 13 amino acids. Per germline, CDR1 MNHEY and CDR2 SVGEGT. Trimming stripped 6 bases from V and 8 bases from J, with 16 bases between. The CDR3 loop is CASSPLMSDGYTF. The CDR3 region has the DNA TGTGCCAGCAGCCCCCTTATGAGTGACGGCTACACCTTC.

This clonotype was counted only a few times. The genes are TRBV6-5 and TRBJ2-7, with D perhaps matching TRBD1 (6 bases). V was cut by 5 bases and J by 0 bases, with 14 bases left in between. The CDR3 covers 15 residues. The germline V gene has CDR1 MNHEY and CDR2 SVGAGI. The CDR3 region is CASSTPGHLSYEQYF. CDR3 coding DNA: TGTGCCAGCAGTACCCCGGGACACCTCTCCTACGAGCAGTACTTC.